This TCR beta chain was recovered during a study of T cells in Graves' hyperthyroidism and ophthalmopathy. Study-level points and caveats: Most clonotypes expanded in the thyroid (above 0.001) were also present in blood. Researchers report that a 13 V-J model separated ophthalmopathy from stable hyperthyroidism.

The CDR3 extends over 12 amino acids. Regions amplified from RNA transcripts were the TCR beta CDR3 regions. Primed by the HTBI set, a first-round RT-PCR was run on the TCR CDR3. From the multiplex PCR reads, TCRdb called clonotypes with MiXCR, one entry per CDR3 protein. The table shows hundreds of thousands of distinct CDR3 sequences, with less than 25% occurring only once. Remarks on this clonotype: No antigen is known for it. One end of the junction does not line up with germline, which may come from a read error.

The chain couples TRBV12-3 or TRBV12-4 to TRBJ1-3; D ambiguous. The sequence derives from a man younger than 40 with Graves' ophthalmopathy. Input material: blood. CDR3 loop: CASSSWGSTIYF. The CDR3 region has the DNA TGTGCCAGCAGTTCATGGGGAAGCACCATATATTTT.